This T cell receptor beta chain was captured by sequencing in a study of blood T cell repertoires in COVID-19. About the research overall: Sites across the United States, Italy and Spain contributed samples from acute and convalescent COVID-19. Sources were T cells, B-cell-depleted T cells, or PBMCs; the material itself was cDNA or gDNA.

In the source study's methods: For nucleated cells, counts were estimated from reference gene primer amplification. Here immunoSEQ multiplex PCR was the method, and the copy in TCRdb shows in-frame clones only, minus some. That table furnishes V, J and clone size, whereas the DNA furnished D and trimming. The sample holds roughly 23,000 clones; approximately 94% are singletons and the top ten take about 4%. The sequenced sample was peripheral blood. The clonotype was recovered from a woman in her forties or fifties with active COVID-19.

The CDR3 DNA reads as TGTGCCAGTAAAATCGGGGGCAATCAGCCCCAGCATTTT. Protein product: CASKIGGNQPQHF. The chain links TRBV19 to TRBJ1-5, with no clear D. Germline-derived CDR1 and CDR2 are LNHDA and SQIVND (reference sequence). The CDR3 contains 13 residues. V shed 7 bases and J shed 2 bases, with 9 bases lying between them.